The 31 T cell receptor beta chains below come from one sample, sequenced in a study of shared clonotypes between healthy human individuals (dated by TCRdb to 2020 to 2021). The library relied on the immunoSEQ multiplex PCR assay. Drawn from immuneACCESS, this table holds only the in-frame rearrangements with V and J called that TCRdb kept. Clones are partly lost; checked studies trace under half to an unresolved V gene and leave the rest unexplained. In this sample the table shows over 2 million clones, around 92% of which occur a single time. More than 0.35% of the sample rests with the top ten. The sample comprised naive CD4+ T cells from PBMCs. This sample's cell subset or site label indicates: CD45RA+ positively selected. The receptors were sampled from a man aged 18 to 30 in good health. Some clones in this sample may be carry-over from other donors' samples.

This clone was picked up one time. V and J are TRBV7-3 and TRBJ1-6; D is unclear. V shed 4 bases and J shed 9 bases, with 10 bases lying between them. Germline V gene lookup returns CDR1 SGHTA and CDR2 FQGTGA. This CDR3 is built from 13 residues. For the CDR3, the DNA is TGTGCCAGCAGCTCCCTGGAGGTTTCACCCCTCCACTTT. Amino acids: CASSSLEVSPLHF.

V usage is TRBV15 and J usage is TRBJ2-1; the D gene is possibly TRBD2 (5 bases). Germline V gene lookup returns CDR1 LNHNV and CDR2 YYDKDF (reference sequence). The ends were cut back, 0 bases at V and 9 bases at J, with 18 bases in the middle. The CDR3 has 16 residues. CDR3 nucleotide sequence: TGTGCCACCAGCAGAGATGTGCCTAGCTCAGGTGGTGAGCAGTTCTTC. Translation gives CATSRDVPSSGGEQFF.

The V gene is TRBV6-1, the J gene TRBJ2-5; D call uncertain. V lost 7 bases to trimming and J lost 5 bases, with 17 bases between them. Germline-derived CDR1 and CDR2 are MNHNS and SASEGT. CDR3 length equals 14 residues. The CDR3 region has the DNA TGTGCCAGCAACGCGGTCAGTGTACGGGAGACCCAGTACTTC. It is translated as CASNAVSVRETQYF.

In regard to this clone: This sample also contains other DNA sequences that code for the same CDR3. The chain recombines TRBV30 with TRBJ1-1; no definite D call. This CDR3 region has 13 residues. From germline, CDR1 is GTSNPN and CDR2 SVGIG (reference sequence). Trimming removed 0 bases at V and 0 bases at J, with 5 bases between. The DNA of the CDR3 is TGTGCCTGGAGTGTAAGGGTGAACACTGAAGCTTTCTTT. Translated: CAWSVRVNTEAFF.

This clone has a single count. This chain links TRBV10-3 with TRBJ2-7, with 14 bases fitting TRBD2. V trimming: 6 bases; J trimming: 5 bases; junction bases outside the gene matches: 9. The CDR3 has 16 residues. Germline V gene data show CDR1 as ENHRY and CDR2 as SYGVKD. The CDR3 bases are TGTGCCATCAGGACCGGGACTAGCGGGAGTTACCACGAGCAGTACTTC. Protein product: CAIRTGTSGSYHEQYF.

Points on this clone: At one end the junction does not follow the germline gene, possibly because of a read error. This chain connects TRBV19 to TRBJ1-3, with D uncertain. The germline V gene has CDR1 LNHDA and CDR2 SQIVND (reference sequence). The CDR3 spans 12 residues. The CDR3 sequence: CASSYLGEESHF. For the CDR3, the DNA is TGTGCCAGTAGTTACCTTGGGGAGGAATCACATTTT.

This clone came up once. The chain has TRBV5-6 and TRBJ2-7; TRBD1 aligns across 8 bases. This CDR3 spans 15 amino acids. The V gene's germline CDR1 is SGHDT and CDR2 YYEEEE. V was clipped by 4 bases and J by 0 bases; unmatched bases: 6. CDR3 DNA sequence: TGTGCCAGCAGCCCGCGGACAGGGACCTCCTACGAGCAGTACTTC. Its protein product is CASSPRTGTSYEQYF. The full variable domain, its missing parts supplied by reference TRBV5-6 and TRBJ2-7, is DAGVTQSPTHLIKTRGQQVTLRCSPKSGHDTVSWYQQALGQGPQFIFQYYEEEERQRGNFPDRFSGHQFPNYSSELNVNALLLGDSALYLCASSPRTGTSYEQYFGPGTRLTVT.

The V and J genes are TRBV5-1 and TRBJ2-7; D perhaps matches TRBD2 (6 bases). V was clipped by 1 base and J by 5 bases, with 13 bases between them. This CDR3 spans 14 amino acids. Per germline, CDR1 SGHRS and CDR2 YFSETQ. The CDR3 DNA is TGCGCCAGCAGCTTGAGGAGGGGTGCCCACGAGCAGTACTTC. Encoded protein: CASSLRRGAHEQYF. Supplemented by reference TRBV5-1 and TRBJ2-7, the full variable domain reads KAGVTQTPRYLIKTRGQQVTLSCSPISGHRSVSWYQQTPGQGLQFLFEYFSETQRNKGNFPGRFSGRQFSNSRSEMNVSTLELGDSALYLCASSLRRGAHEQYFGPGTRLTVT.

This chain connects TRBV7-9 to TRBJ2-3, with TRBD2 identical over 10 bases. The V gene's germline CDR1 is SEHNR and CDR2 FQNEAQ (reference sequence). V lost 2 bases and J lost 4; bases outside the gene matches: 12. The CDR3 length is 18 residues. CDR3 protein: CASSLLYERLAGADTQYF. DNA for the CDR3: TGTGCCAGCAGCTTATTATATGAGCGTCTAGCGGGAGCAGATACGCAGTATTTT.

The chain uses TRBV28 and TRBJ2-1, with D possibly TRBD2 on 6 matching bases. The V end lost 7 bases, the J end lost 2 bases, and 15 bases lay between the germline ends. Germline values: CDR1 MDHEN, CDR2 SYDVKM. This CDR3 is 15 amino acids long. The CDR3 is CASTPWRETYNEQFF. In nucleotides, the CDR3 is TGTGCCAGCACCCCTTGGAGGGAGACCTACAATGAGCAGTTCTTC. Supplemented by reference TRBV28 and TRBJ2-1, the full variable domain reads DVKVTQSSRYLVKRTGEKVFLECVQDMDHENMFWYRQDPGLGLRLIYFSYDVKMKEKGDIPEGYSVSREKKERFSLILESASTNQTSMYLCASTPWRETYNEQFFGPGTRLTVL.

The gene calls are TRBV5-1 and TRBJ1-4, with D unresolved. Trimming removed 0 bases from V and 5 bases from J, with 11 bases in between. The CDR3 sequence is 15 residues long. Germline assignment: CDR1 SGHRS and CDR2 YFSETQ. The CDR3 reads CASSLEASSNEKLFF. The CDR3 nucleotides read TGCGCCAGCAGCTTGGAAGCGTCATCAAATGAAAAACTGTTTTTT.

This chain links TRBV29-1 with TRBJ2-3; D is unclear. Trimming removed 3 bases at V and 4 bases at J, with 11 bases between. The CDR3 runs 13 residues. CDR1 is SQVTM and CDR2 is ANQGSEA in the germline V gene. The CDR3 loop reads CSVEGGHSDTQYF. In nucleotides, the CDR3 is TGCAGCGTTGAGGGCGGCCACTCAGATACGCAGTATTTT.

This clone was observed a single time. This chain joins TRBV5-1 and TRBJ2-5; 8 bases are shared with TRBD1. The CDR3 spans 16 residues. Trimming removed 4 bases from V and 5 bases from J; junction bases left unmatched: 13. Germline V gene sequence: CDR1 SGHRS, CDR2 YFSETQ. CDR3 bases: TGCGCCAGCAGCCGCGCTACAGGGGGTCTGGAGGAGACCCAGTACTTC. This sequence encodes CASSRATGGLEETQYF.

The genes are TRBV7-8 and TRBJ1-3; the D is unclear. Trimming left V 5 bases short and J 7 bases short, with 15 bases between. The CDR3 totals 14 residues. Germline values: CDR1 SGHVS, CDR2 FQNEAQ. The DNA for the CDR3 is TGTGCCAGCAGCCCTTTGGGAACAGTCAACACCATATATTTT. Protein sequence: CASSPLGTVNTIYF.

This clone was seen a few times. The chain combines TRBV10-3 with TRBJ1-1, with D tentatively TRBD1 (5 bases). The CDR3 has 14 residues. CDR1 and CDR2 from the germline V gene are ENHRY and SYGVKD. V gave up 1 base and J gave up 1 base, with 7 bases separating them. The CDR3 loop is CAISEWGTNTEAFF. In DNA form, the CDR3 reads TGTGCCATCAGTGAGTGGGGGACGAACACTGAAGCTTTCTTT.

This sequence joins TRBV5-5 and TRBJ1-1, with 7 bases lining up with TRBD1. The V and J ends lost 1 base and 0 bases, in that order; junction bases with no gene match: 3. CDR3 size: 15 residues. Germline CDR1 is SGHKS and CDR2 is YYEKEE (reference sequence). CDR3 sequence: CASSLLGQMNTEAFF. In DNA, the CDR3 is TGTGCCAGCAGCTTGTTGGGACAGATGAACACTGAAGCTTTCTTT.

This clone showed up just once. The gene calls are TRBV7-6 and TRBJ1-5; tentative D call: TRBD1 (5 bases). The CDR3 consists of 14 residues. Germline lookup yields CDR1 SGHVS and CDR2 FNYEAQ. The ends were cut back, 5 bases at V and 4 bases at J, with 12 bases in the middle. DNA of the CDR3: TGTGCCAGCAGCCGGGGGGGAACAAATCAGCCCCAGCATTTT. Translation gives CASSRGGTNQPQHF.

The chain is built from TRBV7-3 and TRBJ2-3; D ambiguous. The CDR3 covers 14 residues. Trimming cost V 3 bases and J 5 bases, with 12 bases left between them. Germline loops: CDR1 SGHTA, CDR2 FQGTGA. The CDR3 DNA reads TGTGCCAGCAGCTTGGGCCCCTTGGAAGATACGCAGTATTTT. Protein product: CASSLGPLEDTQYF.

V is TRBV2 and J is TRBJ2-5, with TRBD1 identical over 11 bases. From germline, CDR1 is SNHLY and CDR2 FYNNEI. With 6 bases clipped from V and 7 bases from J, the junction kept 4 bases outside the gene matches. The CDR3 is 13 amino acids. The CDR3 protein is CASRSGTGGTQYF. As DNA, the CDR3 is TGTGCCAGCAGATCCGGGACAGGGGGGACCCAGTACTTC.

This chain links TRBV27 with TRBJ2-1; 9 bases align to TRBD2. V lost 6 bases to trimming and J lost 4 bases; unmatched junction nucleotides: 7. Germline V gene data show CDR1 as MNHEY and CDR2 as SMNVEV (reference sequence). The CDR3 has 15 residues. DNA of the CDR3: TGTGCCAGCAGCGCTCGGACTAGCGATTACAATGAGCAGTTCTTC. Protein: CASSARTSDYNEQFF.

With respect to this clone: Distinct nucleotide sequences in the sample also encode this CDR3. The chain uses TRBV5-4 and TRBJ2-5; 7 bases align to TRBD1. There are 13 residues in the CDR3. V shed 3 bases and J 4 bases; nucleotides not matched to a gene: 3. CDR1 and CDR2 (germline): SGHNT, YYREEE (reference sequence). CDR3 in DNA: TGTGCCAGCAGCTCTTCAGGGGGAGAGACCCAGTACTTC. Its protein is CASSSSGGETQYF.

On this clone itself: The same CDR3 is also encoded by other DNA sequences in this sample. DNA of the CDR3: TGCGCCAGCAGCCGCGGAAACACCATATATTTT. Amino acids: CASSRGNTIYF. The chain combines TRBV4-1 with TRBJ1-3, with unresolved D. From germline, CDR1 is MGHRA and CDR2 YSYEKL. The CDR3 contains 11 residues. Trimming removed 4 bases at V and 4 bases at J, with 2 bases between.

The chain recombines TRBV7-3 with TRBJ2-6; a weak D match, TRBD1 (7 bases). Germline loops: CDR1 SGHTA, CDR2 FQGTGA. This CDR3 is built from 17 residues. V dropped 2 bases and J dropped 0 bases, with 11 bases sitting between them. CDR3 coding DNA: TGTGCCAGCAGCTTACACAGGGGAGGCTCTGGGGCCAACGTCCTGACTTTC. It codes for CASSLHRGGSGANVLTF.

The rearrangement joins TRBV19 to TRBJ2-1; D not resolved. Trimming stripped 5 bases from V and 6 bases from J, with 11 bases between. This CDR3 region has 13 residues. CDR1 and CDR2 (germline): LNHDA, SQIVND (reference sequence). The CDR3 protein is CASSPRFPNEQFF. The CDR3 DNA follows: TGTGCCAGTAGTCCCCGGTTCCCCAATGAGCAGTTCTTC.

The chain is built from TRBV6-5 and TRBJ2-7; D perhaps matches TRBD2 (6 bases). The CDR3 spans 15 residues. Germline CDR1 reads MNHEY; CDR2 reads SVGAGI. The germline V and J ends were trimmed by 2 bases and 0 bases, with 11 bases remaining between them. As DNA, the CDR3 is TGTGCCAGCAGTTACGGCGTAGCGGTCTCCTACGAGCAGTACTTC. Encoded protein: CASSYGVAVSYEQYF.

The V gene is TRBV28, the J gene TRBJ1-2; D gene uncertain. This CDR3 spans 11 amino acids. Trimming shortened V by 9 bases and J by 3 bases, and 8 bases separated the two germline ends. The V gene's germline CDR1 is MDHEN and CDR2 SYDVKM. CDR3 sequence reads: CARLADYGYTF. The CDR3 nucleotides are TGTGCCAGGTTGGCAGACTATGGCTACACCTTC.

This clone was seen just once. The chain employs TRBV5-6 and TRBJ2-5, with 9 nucleotides matching TRBD1. CDR1 is SGHDT and CDR2 is YYEEEE in the germline V gene. Trimming took 2 bases from V and 4 from J; bases not matched to a gene: 3. The CDR3 consists of 14 residues. The CDR3 region is CASSFGTGRETQYF. The CDR3 coding sequence is TGTGCCAGCAGCTTTGGGACAGGGAGAGAGACCCAGTACTTC.

This clone was observed a handful of times. The V gene is TRBV15, the J gene TRBJ2-4; possible D gene TRBD2, 7 bases. The CDR3 runs 15 residues. V lost 5 bases and J 3 bases, leaving 14 bases between the germline ends. CDR1 is LNHNV, CDR2 YYDKDF, per germline (reference sequence). DNA of the CDR3: TGTGCCACCAGCGGTGGGGGGGCGGGCAAAAACATTCAGTACTTC. Translated: CATSGGGAGKNIQYF.

Points on this clone: The identical CDR3 is also encoded by other nucleotide sequences in the sample. CDR3 loop: CATSRGGAGQPQHF. The CDR3 DNA sequence: TGTGCCACCAGCAGAGGCGGCGCGGGTCAGCCCCAGCATTTT. V is TRBV15 and J is TRBJ1-5, with D hard to call. In germline, CDR1 is LNHNV, CDR2 YYDKDF (reference sequence). V dropped 1 base and J dropped 6 bases, with 10 bases sitting between them. The CDR3 length is 14 residues.

Only one count was recorded for this clone. This chain links TRBV2 with TRBJ1-1; the D is unclear. V dropped 8 bases and J dropped 2 bases, with 15 bases sitting between them. Germline values: CDR1 SNHLY, CDR2 FYNNEI. The CDR3 spans 14 residues. CDR3: CASSGLVLNTEAFF. In DNA, the CDR3 is TGTGCCAGCTCGGGTCTGGTCCTAAACACTGAAGCTTTCTTT.

V gene TRBV9 combines with J gene TRBJ2-1, with a weak D call TRBD1 (6 bases). The CDR3 totals 15 residues. The germline gives CDR1 SGDLS, CDR2 YYNGEE. V lost 4 bases, J lost 1 base, and 12 bases lay in between. The CDR3, as DNA: TGTGCCAGCAGCTACCGACAGGCTTCCTACAATGAGCAGTTCTTC. Its translation: CASSYRQASYNEQFF.